This TCR beta chain came from a study of PD-1 blockade in classical Hodgkin lymphoma. Looked up from germline, CDR1 is SGHDT and CDR2 is YYEEEE. V lost 0 bases to trimming and J lost 6 bases, with 9 bases between them. The CDR3 is 13 residues long. Details on this clone: Antigen: not known.

Only in-frame clones appear in the TCRdb table, and some are missing; sequencing was by immunoSEQ multiplex PCR. The sample contains 60,000 or so clones, around 90% of which appear only once. General study points: Baseline diversity was lower in partial responders and progressors than complete responders. Nivolumab initiation under 1 year post-ASCT meant exclusion.

Following autologous stem cell transplantation, relapse occurred in every patient, and exposure to brentuximab vedotin varied. Here the sequenced sample was peripheral blood mononuclear cells (PBMCs), taken at baseline. The TCR comes from a human donor with classical Hodgkin lymphoma. The chain joins TRBV5-6 to TRBJ1-2; possible D gene TRBD1, 5 bases. The CDR3 DNA reads as TGTGCCAGCAGCTTGGGGGGGAATCATGGCTACACCTTC. Translation: CASSLGGNHGYTF.